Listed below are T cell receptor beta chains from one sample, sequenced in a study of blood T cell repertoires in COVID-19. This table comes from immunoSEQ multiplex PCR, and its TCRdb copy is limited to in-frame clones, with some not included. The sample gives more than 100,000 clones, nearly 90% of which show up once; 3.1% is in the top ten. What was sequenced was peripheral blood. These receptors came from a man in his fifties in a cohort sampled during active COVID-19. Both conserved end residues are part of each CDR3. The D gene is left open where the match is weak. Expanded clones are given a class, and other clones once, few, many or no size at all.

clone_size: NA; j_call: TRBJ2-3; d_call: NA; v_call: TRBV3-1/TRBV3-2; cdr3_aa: CASSQKGRDTDTQYF; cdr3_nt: TGTGCCAGCAGCCAAAAGGGCAGGGACACAGATACGCAGTATTTT
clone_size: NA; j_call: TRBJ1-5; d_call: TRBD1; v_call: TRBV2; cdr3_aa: CASKRDRGFQPQHF; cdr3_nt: TGTGCCAGCAAGAGGGACAGGGGCTTTCAGCCCCAGCATTTT
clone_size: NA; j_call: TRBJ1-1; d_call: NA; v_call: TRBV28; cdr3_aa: CASSPNFAGSTEAFF; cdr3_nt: TGTGCCAGCAGTCCTAATTTCGCAGGGTCCACTGAAGCTTTCTTT
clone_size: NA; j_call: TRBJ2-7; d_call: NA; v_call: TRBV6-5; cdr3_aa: CASSYSSAGASYEQYF; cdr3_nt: TGTGCCAGCAGTTACTCTTCCGCGGGGGCCAGCTACGAGCAGTACTTC
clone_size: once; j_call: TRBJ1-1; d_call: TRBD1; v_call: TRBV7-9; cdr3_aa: CASSKKEGATEAFF; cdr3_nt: TGTGCCAGCAGCAAAAAGGAGGGGGCCACTGAAGCTTTCTTT
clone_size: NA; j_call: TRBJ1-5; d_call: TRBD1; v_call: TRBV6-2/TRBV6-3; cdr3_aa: CASSRPLTQDRDNQPQHF; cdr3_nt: TGTGCCAGCAGTCGCCCACTAACACAGGACAGGGACAATCAGCCCCAGCATTTT
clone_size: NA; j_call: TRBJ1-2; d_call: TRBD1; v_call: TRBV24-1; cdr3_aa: CATSDADRVRGYTF; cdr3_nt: TGTGCCACCAGTGACGCCGACAGGGTGAGAGGCTACACCTTC
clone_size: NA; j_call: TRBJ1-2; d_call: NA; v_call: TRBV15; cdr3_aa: CATSIFGNRDYTF; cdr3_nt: TGTGCCACCAGCATTTTCGGGAACAGGGACTACACCTTC
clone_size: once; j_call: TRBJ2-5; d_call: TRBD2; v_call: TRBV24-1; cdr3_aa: CATSDRGRGEYQETQYF; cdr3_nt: TGTGCCACCAGTGACCGGGGCCGGGGGGAATACCAAGAGACCCAGTACTTC
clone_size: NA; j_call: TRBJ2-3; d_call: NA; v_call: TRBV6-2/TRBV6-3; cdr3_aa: CASSYLDTQYF; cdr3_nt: TGTGCCAGCAGTTACCTAGATACGCAGTATTTT
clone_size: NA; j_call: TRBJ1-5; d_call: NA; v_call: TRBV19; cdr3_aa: CASLPEADRNQPQHF; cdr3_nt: TGTGCCAGCCTTCCGGAGGCAGACCGCAATCAGCCCCAGCATTTT
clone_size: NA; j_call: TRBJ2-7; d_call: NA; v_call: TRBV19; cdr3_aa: CAGGPRGSSYEQYF; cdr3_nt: TGTGCCGGAGGGCCCCGGGGAAGCTCCTACGAGCAGTACTTC
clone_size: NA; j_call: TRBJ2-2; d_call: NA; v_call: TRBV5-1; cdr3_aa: CASSFFTGELFF; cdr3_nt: TGCGCCAGCAGCTTCTTCACCGGGGAGCTGTTTTTT
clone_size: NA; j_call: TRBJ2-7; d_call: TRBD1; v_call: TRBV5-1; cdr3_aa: CASRHPGQGAHEQYF; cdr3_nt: TGCGCCAGCAGACATCCGGGACAGGGGGCCCACGAGCAGTACTTC
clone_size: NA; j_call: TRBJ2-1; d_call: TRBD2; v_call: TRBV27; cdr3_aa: CASSPGTSGVIEQFF; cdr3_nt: TGTGCCAGCAGTCCCGGGACTAGCGGGGTGATTGAGCAGTTCTTC
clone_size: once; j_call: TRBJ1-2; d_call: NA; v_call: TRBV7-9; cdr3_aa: CASSPPSSQMNYGYTF; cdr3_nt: TGTGCCAGCAGCCCCCCAAGTAGTCAAATGAACTATGGCTACACCTTC
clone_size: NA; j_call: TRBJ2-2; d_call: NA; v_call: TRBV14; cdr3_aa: CASSQVQGIGGELFF; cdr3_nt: TGTGCCAGCAGCCAAGTACAGGGTATCGGCGGGGAGCTGTTTTTT
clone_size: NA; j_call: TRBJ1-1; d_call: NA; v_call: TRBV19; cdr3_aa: CASSMGRGTEAFF; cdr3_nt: TGTGCCAGTAGTATGGGCAGGGGCACTGAAGCTTTCTTT
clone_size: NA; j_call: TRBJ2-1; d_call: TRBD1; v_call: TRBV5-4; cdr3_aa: CASSRGPGQSASEQFF; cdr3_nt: TGTGCCAGCAGCAGGGGGCCGGGACAGTCCGCTTCCGAGCAGTTCTTC
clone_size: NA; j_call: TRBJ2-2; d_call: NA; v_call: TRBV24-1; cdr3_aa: CATSELEGAGELFF; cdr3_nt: TGTGCCACCAGTGAACTCGAGGGGGCCGGGGAGCTGTTTTTT
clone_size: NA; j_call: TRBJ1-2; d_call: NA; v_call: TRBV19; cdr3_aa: CASYHVDRFNYGYTF; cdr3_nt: TGTGCCAGCTATCACGTTGACAGATTTAACTATGGCTACACCTTC
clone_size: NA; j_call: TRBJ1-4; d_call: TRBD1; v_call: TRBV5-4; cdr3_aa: CASSLGQGREKLFF; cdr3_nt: TGTGCCAGCAGCTTGGGACAGGGTCGAGAAAAACTGTTTTTT
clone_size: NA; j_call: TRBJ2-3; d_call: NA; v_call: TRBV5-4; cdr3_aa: CASSLTGVFTDTQYF; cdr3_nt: TGTGCCAGCAGCTTGACGGGGGTCTTCACAGATACGCAGTATTTT
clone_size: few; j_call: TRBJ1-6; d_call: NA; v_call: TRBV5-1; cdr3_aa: CASSENIDRPNSPLHF; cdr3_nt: TGCGCCAGCAGCGAGAATATTGACAGACCAAATTCACCCCTCCACTTT
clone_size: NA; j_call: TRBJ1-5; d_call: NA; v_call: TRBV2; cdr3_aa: CASSRDFTSNQPQHF; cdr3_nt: TGTGCCAGCAGCAGGGATTTCACTAGCAATCAGCCCCAGCATTTT
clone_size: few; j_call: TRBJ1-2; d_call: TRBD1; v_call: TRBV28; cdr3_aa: CASSLSGQDLNYGYTF; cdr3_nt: TGTGCCAGCAGTTTGTCTGGACAGGACTTGAACTATGGCTACACCTTC
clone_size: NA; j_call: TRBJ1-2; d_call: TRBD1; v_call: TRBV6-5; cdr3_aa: CASSSQGRYGYTF; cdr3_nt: TGTGCCAGCAGTTCACAGGGGCGCTATGGCTACACCTTC
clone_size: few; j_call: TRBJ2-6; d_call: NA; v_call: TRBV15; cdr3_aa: CATSREGASGANVLTF; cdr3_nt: TGTGCCACCAGCAGGGAAGGGGCCTCTGGGGCCAACGTCCTGACTTTC
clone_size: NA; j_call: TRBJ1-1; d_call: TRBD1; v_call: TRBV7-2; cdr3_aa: CASSTQGAGTEAFF; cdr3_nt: TGTGCCAGCAGCACCCAGGGGGCTGGTACTGAAGCTTTCTTT
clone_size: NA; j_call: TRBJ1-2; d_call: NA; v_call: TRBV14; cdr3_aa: CASSQDRGLYGYTF; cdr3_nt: TGTGCCAGCAGCCAAGATCGAGGCTTGTATGGCTACACCTTC
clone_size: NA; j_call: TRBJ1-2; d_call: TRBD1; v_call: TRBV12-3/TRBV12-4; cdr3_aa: CATKTSGGYGYTF; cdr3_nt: TGTGCCACCAAGACCTCAGGGGGCTATGGCTACACCTTC
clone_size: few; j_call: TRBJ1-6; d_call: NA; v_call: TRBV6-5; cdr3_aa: CASSSPGGNNSPLHF; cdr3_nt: TGTGCCAGCAGTAGCCCGGGAGGCAATAATTCACCCCTCCACTTT
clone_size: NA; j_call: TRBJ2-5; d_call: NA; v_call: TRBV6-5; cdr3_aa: CASSYRGVPQETQYF; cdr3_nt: TGTGCCAGCAGTTACCGGGGAGTTCCCCAAGAGACCCAGTACTTC
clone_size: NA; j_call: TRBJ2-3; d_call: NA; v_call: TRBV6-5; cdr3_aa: CASRGSGWSTDTQYF; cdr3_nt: TGTGCCAGCCGAGGGTCAGGATGGTCCACAGATACGCAGTATTTT
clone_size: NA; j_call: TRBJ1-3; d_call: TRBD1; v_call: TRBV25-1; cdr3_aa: CASSGLTGYGNTIYF; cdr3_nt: TGTGCCAGCAGTGGATTGACAGGGTACGGAAACACCATATATTTT
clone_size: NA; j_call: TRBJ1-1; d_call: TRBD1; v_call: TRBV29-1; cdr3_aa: CSGQTGRRSGRTEAFF; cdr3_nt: TGCAGCGGTCAGACAGGGCGCAGGTCGGGTCGCACTGAAGCTTTCTTT
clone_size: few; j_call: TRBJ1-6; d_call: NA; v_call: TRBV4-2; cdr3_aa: CASSQDRGGTSPLHF; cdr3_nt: TGTGCCAGCAGCCAAGATCGGGGGGGGACCTCACCCCTCCACTTT
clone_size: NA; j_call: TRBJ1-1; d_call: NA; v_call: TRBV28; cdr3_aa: CASSDRTMMNTEAFF; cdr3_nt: TGTGCCAGTTCCGATAGGACAATGATGAACACTGAAGCTTTCTTT
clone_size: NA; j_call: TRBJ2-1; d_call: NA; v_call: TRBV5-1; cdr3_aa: CASSSRSSYNEQFF; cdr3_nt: TGCGCCAGCAGCTCCCGTAGCTCCTACAATGAGCAGTTCTTC
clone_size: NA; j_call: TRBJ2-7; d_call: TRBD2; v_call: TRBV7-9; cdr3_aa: CASGRGGSYEQYF; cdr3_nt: TGTGCCAGCGGCCGGGGGGGCTCCTACGAGCAGTACTTC
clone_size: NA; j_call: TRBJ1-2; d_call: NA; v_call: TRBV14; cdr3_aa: CASSPRLTGNPGYTF; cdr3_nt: TGTGCCAGCAGCCCCCGTCTAACAGGAAACCCCGGCTACACCTTC
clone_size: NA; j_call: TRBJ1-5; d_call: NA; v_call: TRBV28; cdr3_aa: CASNLAGSNQPQHF; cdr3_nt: TGTGCCAGTAACTTGGCAGGGAGCAATCAGCCCCAGCATTTT
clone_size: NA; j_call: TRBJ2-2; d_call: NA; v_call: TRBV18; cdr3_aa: CASSPDSISTGELFF; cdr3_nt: TGTGCCAGCTCACCAGACTCCATTTCCACCGGGGAGCTGTTTTTT
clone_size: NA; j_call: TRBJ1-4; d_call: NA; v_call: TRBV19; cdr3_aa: CASKRGTATNEKLFF; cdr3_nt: TGTGCCAGTAAAAGGGGGACCGCAACTAATGAAAAACTGTTTTTT
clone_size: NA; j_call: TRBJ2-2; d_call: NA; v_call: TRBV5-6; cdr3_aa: CASSKLDRRTGELFF; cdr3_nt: TGTGCCAGCAGCAAATTAGACAGGCGCACCGGGGAGCTGTTTTTT
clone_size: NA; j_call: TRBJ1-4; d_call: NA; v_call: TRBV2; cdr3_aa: CASRGQFSVPPTNEKLFF; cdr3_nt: TGTGCCAGCAGGGGACAATTCTCGGTACCTCCAACTAATGAAAAACTGTTTTTT
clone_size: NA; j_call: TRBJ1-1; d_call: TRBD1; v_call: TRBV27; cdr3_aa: CASSDRGPLEAFF; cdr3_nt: TGTGCCAGCAGTGACAGGGGGCCACTTGAAGCTTTCTTT
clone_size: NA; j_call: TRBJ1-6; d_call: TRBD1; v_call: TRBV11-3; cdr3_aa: CASSLSQGAYNSPLHF; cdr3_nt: TGTGCCAGCAGCTTATCTCAGGGGGCGTATAATTCACCCCTCCACTTT
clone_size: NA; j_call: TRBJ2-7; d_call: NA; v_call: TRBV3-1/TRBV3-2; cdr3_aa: CASSQEGKLVHEQYF; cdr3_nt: TGTGCCAGCAGCCAAGAGGGAAAACTAGTTCACGAGCAGTACTTC
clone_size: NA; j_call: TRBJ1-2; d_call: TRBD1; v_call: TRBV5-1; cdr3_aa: CASSLAGTGYGYTF; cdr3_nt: TGCGCCAGCAGCTTGGCCGGGACAGGGTATGGCTACACCTTC
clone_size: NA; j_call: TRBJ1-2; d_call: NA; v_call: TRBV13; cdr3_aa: CASSRQVFDYGYTF; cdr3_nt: TGTGCCAGCAGCCGACAGGTTTTTGACTATGGCTACACCTTC
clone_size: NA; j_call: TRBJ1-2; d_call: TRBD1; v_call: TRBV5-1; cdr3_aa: CASSSEPGQGTDGYTF; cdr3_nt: TGCGCCAGCAGCTCGGAACCGGGACAGGGTACGGATGGCTACACCTTC
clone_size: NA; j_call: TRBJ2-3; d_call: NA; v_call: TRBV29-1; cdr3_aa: CSVDGGTDTQYF; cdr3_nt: TGCAGCGTTGACGGAGGCACAGATACGCAGTATTTT
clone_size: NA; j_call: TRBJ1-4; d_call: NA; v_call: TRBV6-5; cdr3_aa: CASSRREFEKLFF; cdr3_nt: TGTGCCAGCAGTCGCAGGGAATTTGAAAAACTGTTTTTT
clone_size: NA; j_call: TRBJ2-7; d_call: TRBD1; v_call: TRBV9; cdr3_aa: CASSVADRDHEQYF; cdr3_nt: TGTGCCAGCAGCGTAGCCGACAGGGACCACGAGCAGTACTTC
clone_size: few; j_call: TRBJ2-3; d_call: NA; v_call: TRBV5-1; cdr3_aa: CASSTQGRTDTQYF; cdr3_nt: TGCGCCAGCAGCACCCAGGGGAGAACAGATACGCAGTATTTT
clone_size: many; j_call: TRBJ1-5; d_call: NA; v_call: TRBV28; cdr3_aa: CASSPGGEGQPQHF; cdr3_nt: TGTGCCAGCAGCCCGGGGGGCGAGGGTCAGCCCCAGCATTTT
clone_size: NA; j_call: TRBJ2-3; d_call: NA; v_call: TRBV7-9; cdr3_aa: CASSPEGTDTQYF; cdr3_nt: TGTGCCAGCAGCCCCGAGGGGACTGATACGCAGTATTTT
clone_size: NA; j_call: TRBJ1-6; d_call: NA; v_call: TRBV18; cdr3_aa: CASSPRQGENSPLHF; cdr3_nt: TGTGCCAGCTCACCTAGGCAGGGTGAGAATTCACCCCTCCACTTT